This T cell receptor (beta chain) emerged from a study of regulatory T cells in long-lasting Graves disease. The CDR3 is 20 amino acids. CDR1 and CDR2 (germline): DFQATT, SNEGSKA (reference sequence). The junction had 10 bases not matched to a gene; V was cut back by 0 bases and J by 1 base. Only one count was recorded for this clonotype. Assembly of TCR beta libraries relied on iRepertoire HTBI primers together with Arm-PCR of CDR3 regions. Each CDR3 protein gets one entry after TCRdb re-called the multiplex PCR reads with MiXCR. The repertoire has 350,000 to 550,000 distinct CDR3 sequences, about 17% of them found once; the top ten carry approximately 22%. Time point defined: newly diagnosed GD, antithyroid drugs for less than 3 months. With RNA extracted from PBMCs as input, the TCR library was made. Graves' disease diagnosis used American Thyroid Association guidelines. The same data also contributed to another study, on T cells in Graves' hyperthyroidism and ophthalmopathy. From that paper: HTBI primers drove first-round RT-PCR of the TCR CDR3.

The chain employs TRBV20-1 and TRBJ2-3; 16 bases agree with TRBD2. Material: peripheral blood mononuclear cells (PBMCs), obtained at new diagnosis, from a patient treated with antithyroid drugs. This TCR was sampled from a woman between 18 and 29 years old with Graves disease. The CDR3 DNA is TGCAGTGCTAGAGATTTTGCTTCCGGGACTAGCGGGAGGGGCACAGATACGCAGTATTTT. Translation: CSARDFASGTSGRGTDTQYF.